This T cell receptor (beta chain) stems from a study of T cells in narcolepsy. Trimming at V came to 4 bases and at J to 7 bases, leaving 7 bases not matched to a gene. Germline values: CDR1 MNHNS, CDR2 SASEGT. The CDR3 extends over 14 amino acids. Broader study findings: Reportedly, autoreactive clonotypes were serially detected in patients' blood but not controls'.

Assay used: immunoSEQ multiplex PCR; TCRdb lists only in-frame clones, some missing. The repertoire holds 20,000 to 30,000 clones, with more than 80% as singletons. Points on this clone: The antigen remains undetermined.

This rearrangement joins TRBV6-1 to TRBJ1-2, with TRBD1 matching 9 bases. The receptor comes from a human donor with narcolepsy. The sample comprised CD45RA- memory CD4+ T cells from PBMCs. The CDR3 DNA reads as TGTGCCAGCAGTGCCCTACAGGGGGCAAGTGGCTACACCTTC. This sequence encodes CASSALQGASGYTF.